Included here is one T cell receptor (beta chain) sequence, with context. Its antigen target is currently unknown. The germline gene is not matched at one end of the junction; a read error may be the cause. This specimen comes from a study of tumor and adjacent non-tumor tissue in lung cancer (dated by TCRdb to between 2017 and 2018). Regarding the study in general: By cancer type, the cohort comprised some twelve adenocarcinoma patients, a couple of squamous cell carcinoma patients and 1 small cell lung cancer patient. The 15 enrolled patients, of whom some ten were men and 5 were women, were aged about 30 to 80 years and were diagnosed with TNM stage I to III disease. In total, sequencing yielded 125,075,908 productive TCRbeta reads, which works out to an average of about 4.2 million reads per sample. The study compared bulk TCRbeta repertoires between lung tumor tissue and matched distant non-tumor lung tissue from 15 lung cancer patients. Around 30 paired specimens, one tumor and one normal lung sample per patient, were profiled by TCRbeta CDR3 sequencing. Results the study describes overall, beyond this receptor: The methods do not name the sequencing platform or mention unique molecular identifiers. Significantly higher TCR diversity (inverse Simpson) was observed in tumor tissue than in normal lung tissue (431.37 vs 166.20, P = 0.0075, Mann-Whitney U test). With only roughly 16 patients in the cohort, the authors noted that larger samples and more detailed clinical data are needed. Peripheral blood was not sequenced, so blood TCRbeta repertoires were not examined in the lung cancer patients of the study. The top 100 clones accounted for a significantly larger cumulative portion of the repertoire in normal lung than in tumor tissue. TCR diversity was significantly higher in younger patients, and greater tumor TCR diversity was associated with shorter overall survival and shorter disease-free survival.

RNA was isolated from bulk, unsorted tissue, and RNA quality was assessed with a NanoDrop ND-1000 and an Agilent 2100. All donors had newly diagnosed lung cancer, had not received prior chemotherapy, and were admitted for thoracic surgery in China between August and November 2014. Patients who had received previous radiotherapy or chemotherapy, or who had another concurrent cancer, were excluded from the study. Pieces of surgical tissue measuring roughly 1-2.2 cm3 were kept in RNAlater solution and held at -80 degrees C until needed. Libraries were built with multiplex PCR. Data came from an Illumina HiSeq 2500. Following protocols modified from ARM-PCR, the researchers constructed TCRbeta libraries through three rounds of nested PCR with primers (Table S4). Before sequencing, PCR products of 200-500 bp were excised from the gel and purified with the QIAquick gel extraction kit. The paper's data handling went like this. Reads were cleaned with Trimmomatic, merged with FLASH into complete CDR3 sequences, and assigned to V(D)J germline segments with MiTCR. Clonal diversity was computed as the inverse Simpson's index with VDJtools. In-frame sequences without a premature stop codon were defined as productive reads. TCRdb itself trimmed the public reads at Q25 with fastp, ran MiXCR and retained productive beta chains. Here each entry gathers all rows of one CDR3 protein and keeps the most common genes and DNA. What appears here as the V and J calls and clone size reflects TCRdb's work, not the paper's. Recorded for this sample are about 93,000 distinct CDR3 sequences; around 65% of them occurred a single time. The ten largest clones capture more than 14% of the sample.

The cysteine opens and the phenylalanine closes a CDR3 of 12 amino acids. The read is trimmed to its CDR3 DNA, 36 bases read in frame from base 1. CDR1 and CDR2 are read off the germline V gene as LGHNA and YNFKEQ. Sample: lung tumor tissue. The chain uses TRBV4-2 and TRBJ2-5; no D segment can be confidently identified. This receptor was obtained from a man between 65 and 85 years old with non-small cell lung cancer. CDR3 reads: CANSQRQETQYF. The sequence in DNA is TGTGCCAACAGCCAACGACAAGAGACACAGTACTTC.